This T cell receptor (beta chain) was sequenced for a study of blood T cell repertoires in COVID-19. On the study more broadly: The origin of the acute and convalescent COVID-19 samples was the United States, Italy and Spain. The cDNA or gDNA used as material had been derived from T cells, B-cell-depleted T cells, or PBMCs.

This CDR3 is 15 amino acids long. The germline V gene encodes CDR1 SGHNT and CDR2 YYREEE (reference sequence). Losses at the gene ends were 2 bases for V and 4 bases for J; bases not matched to a gene: 2. As originally analysed: Estimates of nucleated cell counts were drawn from the amplification of reference gene primers. Sequencing was performed with immunoSEQ multiplex PCR; in TCRdb, only in-frame clones are kept and a portion is missing. V and J calls and clone size are given by that table; D and trimming were obtained from the DNA. Found here are roughly 150,000 clones, approximately 79% of them singletons; the top ten hold approximately 8%.

The chain uses TRBV5-4 and TRBJ2-3; 12 nucleotides agree with TRBD2. The sequence derives from a man aged 50 to 60 with active or convalescent COVID-19. Sequencing used peripheral blood. CDR3 sequence: CASSFLAGGPDTQYF. As DNA, the CDR3 is TGTGCCAGCAGCTTCCTAGCGGGAGGGCCAGATACGCAGTATTTT.